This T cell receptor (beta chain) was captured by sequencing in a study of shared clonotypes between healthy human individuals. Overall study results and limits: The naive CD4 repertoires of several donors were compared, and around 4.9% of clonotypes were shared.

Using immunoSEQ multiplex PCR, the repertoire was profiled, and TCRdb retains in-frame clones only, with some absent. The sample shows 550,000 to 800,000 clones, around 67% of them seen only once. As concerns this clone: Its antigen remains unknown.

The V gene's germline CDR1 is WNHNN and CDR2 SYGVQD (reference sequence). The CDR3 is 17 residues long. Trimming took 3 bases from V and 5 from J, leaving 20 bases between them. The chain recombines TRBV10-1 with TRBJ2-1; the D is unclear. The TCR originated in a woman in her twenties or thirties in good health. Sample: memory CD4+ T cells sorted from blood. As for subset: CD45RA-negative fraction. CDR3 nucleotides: TGCGCCAGCAGTGAAGGGCGACCGCCCGCGGAACACAATGAGCAGTTCTTC. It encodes CASSEGRPPAEHNEQFF.